This T cell receptor (beta chain) was observed in a study of CD8 T cells in ankylosing spondylitis. Study-wide findings and caveats: Clones tied to disease were said to be significantly enriched in matched ankylosing spondylitis synovial fluid.

TCRdb recomputed calls from the 5' RACE reads with MiXCR, one row per CDR3 protein. This repertoire shows roughly 40,000 distinct CDR3 sequences, around 2.8% found once; its top ten account for about 4.8%. The V end was cut by 0 bases, the J end by 4 bases, with 10 bases between. The germline CDR1 and CDR2 sequences are SGDLS and YYNGEE. This CDR3 has 14 amino acids. This clonotype was observed at least ten times. Antigen specificity is unknown. The chain has TRBV9 and TRBJ1-1, with D tentatively TRBD1 (5 bases). The sequencing sample was made of blood, either unsorted or a sorted T cell fraction (not recorded which). The receptor comes from a male donor with ankylosing spondylitis or in good health (not recorded which). Here the CDR3 DNA reads TGTGCCAGCAGCGTAGTTGGGGGTACCACTGAAGCTTTCTTT. Translation: CASSVVGGTTEAFF. Combining the CDR3 with reference TRBV9 and TRBJ1-1 gives the whole variable domain DSGVTQTPKHLITATGQRVTLRCSPRSGDLSVYWYQQSLDQGLQFLIQYYNGEERAKGNILERFSAQQFPDLHSELNLSSLELGDSALYFCASSVVGGTTEAFFGQGTRLTVV.